The clone carrying this T cell receptor beta chain came up once. TCR beta VDJ and CDR3 were profiled, and genomic DNA was the template. From the reads, TCRdb called clonotypes with MiXCR, one entry per CDR3 protein. The sample contains some 48,000 distinct CDR3 sequences, around two thirds of which appear only once. This specimen belongs to a study of CD8+CD57+ T cells in acquired aplastic anemia. V shed 4 bases and J shed 8 bases, with 11 bases lying between them. In germline, CDR1 is SGHTA, CDR2 FQGNSA. This CDR3 is built from 13 residues. The clonotype comes from a human donor in good health, serving as a control. The genes are TRBV7-2 and TRBJ2-2, with D maybe TRBD2 (6 bases). The sample taken for sequencing was sorted CD4+, CD8+, or CD8+CD57+ T cells (not recorded which) from PBMCs. The chain's CDR3 is CASSSTRGGELFF. The CDR3 DNA reads TGTGCCAGCAGCTCGACTAGAGGAGGGGAGCTGTTTTTT.